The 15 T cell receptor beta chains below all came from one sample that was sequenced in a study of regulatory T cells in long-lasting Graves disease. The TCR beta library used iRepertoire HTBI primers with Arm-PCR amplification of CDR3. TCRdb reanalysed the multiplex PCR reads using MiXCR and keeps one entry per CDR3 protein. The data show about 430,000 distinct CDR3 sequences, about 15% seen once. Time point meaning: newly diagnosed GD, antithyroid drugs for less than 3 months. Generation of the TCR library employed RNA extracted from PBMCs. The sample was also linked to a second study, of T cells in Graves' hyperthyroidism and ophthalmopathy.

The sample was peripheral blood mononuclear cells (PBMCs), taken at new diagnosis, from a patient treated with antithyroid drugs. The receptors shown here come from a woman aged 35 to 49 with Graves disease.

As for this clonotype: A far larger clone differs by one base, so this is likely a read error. Here the CDR3 DNA reads TGTGCCAGCAGGTGGACAAGCTCCTACAATGAGAAGTTCTTC. As protein: CASRWTSSYNEKFF. This rearrangement joins TRBV12-3 or TRBV12-4 to TRBJ2-1, with D possibly matching TRBD1 (5 bases). This CDR3 spans 14 amino acids.

The CDR3 loop is CASKETGNTGELFF. CDR3 nucleotides: TGTGCCAGCAAAGAGACGGGGAACACCGGGGAGCTGTTTTTT. The V call is TRBV6-4, the J call TRBJ2-2; D is unresolved. Between the trimmed V and J ends, which lost 7 bases and 1 base, there was a span of 10 bases. The CDR3 runs 14 residues. Germline lookup yields CDR1 MRHNA and CDR2 SNTAGT.

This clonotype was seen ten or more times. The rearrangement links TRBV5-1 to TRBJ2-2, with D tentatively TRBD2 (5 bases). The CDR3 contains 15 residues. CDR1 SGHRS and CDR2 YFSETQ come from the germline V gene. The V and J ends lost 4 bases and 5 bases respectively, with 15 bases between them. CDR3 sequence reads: CASSRGTEGTGELFF. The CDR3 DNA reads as TGCGCCAGCAGCCGTGGAACCGAGGGAACCGGGGAGCTGTTTTTT.

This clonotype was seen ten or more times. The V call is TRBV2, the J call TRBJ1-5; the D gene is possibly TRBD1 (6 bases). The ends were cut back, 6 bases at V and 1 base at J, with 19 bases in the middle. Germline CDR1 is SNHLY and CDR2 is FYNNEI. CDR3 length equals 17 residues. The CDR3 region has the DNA TGTGCCAGCAGGGGCCCCACCGGGACACACAGCAATCAGCCCCAGCATTTT. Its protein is CASRGPTGTHSNQPQHF.

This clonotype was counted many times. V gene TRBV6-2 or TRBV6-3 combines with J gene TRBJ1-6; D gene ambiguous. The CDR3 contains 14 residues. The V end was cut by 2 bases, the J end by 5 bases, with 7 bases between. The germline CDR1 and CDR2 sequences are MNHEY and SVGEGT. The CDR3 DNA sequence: TGTGCCAGCAGTTACGCTGAGGATAATTCACCCCTCCACTTT. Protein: CASSYAEDNSPLHF.

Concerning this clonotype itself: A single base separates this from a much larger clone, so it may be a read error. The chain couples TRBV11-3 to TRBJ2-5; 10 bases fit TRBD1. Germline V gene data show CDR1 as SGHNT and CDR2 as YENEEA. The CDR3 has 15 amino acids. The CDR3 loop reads CASSFGQGVQGTQYF. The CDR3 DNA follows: TGTGCCAGCAGCTTCGGACAGGGGGTCCAAGGGACCCAGTACTTC.

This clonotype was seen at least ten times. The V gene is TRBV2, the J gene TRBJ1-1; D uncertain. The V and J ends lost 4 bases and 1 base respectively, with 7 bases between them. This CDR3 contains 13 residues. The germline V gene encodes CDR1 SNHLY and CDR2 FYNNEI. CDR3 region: CASSVTANTEAFF. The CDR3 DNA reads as TGTGCCAGCAGTGTCACAGCGAACACTGAAGCTTTCTTT.

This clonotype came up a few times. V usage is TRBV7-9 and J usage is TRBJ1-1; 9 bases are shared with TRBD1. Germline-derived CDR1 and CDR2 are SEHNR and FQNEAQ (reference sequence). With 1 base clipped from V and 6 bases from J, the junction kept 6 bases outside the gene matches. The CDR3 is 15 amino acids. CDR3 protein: CASSLGWDRVSEAFF. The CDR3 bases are TGTGCCAGCAGCTTAGGATGGGACAGGGTCTCTGAAGCTTTCTTT.

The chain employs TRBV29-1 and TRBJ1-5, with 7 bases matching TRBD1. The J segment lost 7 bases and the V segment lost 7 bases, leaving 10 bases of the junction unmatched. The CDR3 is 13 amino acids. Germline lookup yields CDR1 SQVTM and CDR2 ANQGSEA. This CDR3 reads CSAGVVRGQPQHF. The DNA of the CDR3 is TGCAGCGCTGGAGTAGTCAGGGGGCAGCCCCAGCATTTT.

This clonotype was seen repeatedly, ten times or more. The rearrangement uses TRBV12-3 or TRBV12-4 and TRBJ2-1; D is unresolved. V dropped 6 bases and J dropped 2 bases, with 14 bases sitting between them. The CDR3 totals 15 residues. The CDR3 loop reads CASRPGWGPYNEQFF. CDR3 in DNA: TGTGCCAGCAGACCAGGTTGGGGTCCCTACAATGAGCAGTTCTTC.

CDR3 bases: TGTGCCAGTGCCGATTCTGCGGGAGGGTACAATGAGCAGTTCTTC. Its translation is CASADSAGGYNEQFF. This rearrangement joins TRBV7-3 to TRBJ2-1; 9 bases match TRBD2. Germline values: CDR1 SGHTA, CDR2 FQGTGA. The CDR3 is made up of 15 amino acids. V lost 9 bases to trimming and J lost 4 bases; unmatched junction nucleotides: 10.

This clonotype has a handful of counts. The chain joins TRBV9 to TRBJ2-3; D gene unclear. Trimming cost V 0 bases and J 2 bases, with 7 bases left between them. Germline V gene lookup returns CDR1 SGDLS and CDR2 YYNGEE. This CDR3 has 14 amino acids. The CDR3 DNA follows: TGTGCCAGCAGCGTAGTGCCTTACACAGATACGCAGTATTTT. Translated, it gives CASSVVPYTDTQYF.

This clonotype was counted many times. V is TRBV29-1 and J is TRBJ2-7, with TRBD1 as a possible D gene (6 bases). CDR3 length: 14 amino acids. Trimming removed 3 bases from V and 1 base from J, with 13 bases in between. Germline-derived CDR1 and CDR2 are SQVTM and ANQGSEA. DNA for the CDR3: TGCAGCGTTGAGGATGGACAGTTTTCCTACGAGCAGTACTTC. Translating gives CSVEDGQFSYEQYF.

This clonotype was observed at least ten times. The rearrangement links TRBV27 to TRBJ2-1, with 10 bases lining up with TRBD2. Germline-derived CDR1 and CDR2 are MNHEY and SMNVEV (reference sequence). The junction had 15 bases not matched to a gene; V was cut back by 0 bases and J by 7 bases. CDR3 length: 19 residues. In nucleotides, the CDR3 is TGTGCCAGCAGTTTATCGGCGCTAGCGGGAGTTATAAAGGGAAATGAGCAGTTCTTC. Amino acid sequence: CASSLSALAGVIKGNEQFF.

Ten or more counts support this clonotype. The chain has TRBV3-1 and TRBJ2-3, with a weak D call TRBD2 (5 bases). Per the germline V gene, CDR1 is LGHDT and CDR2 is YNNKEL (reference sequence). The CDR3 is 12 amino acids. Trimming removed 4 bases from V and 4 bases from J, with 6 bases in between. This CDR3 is CASSRLPDTQYF. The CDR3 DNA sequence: TGTGCCAGCAGCCGACTACCAGATACGCAGTATTTT.